This is a list of T cell receptor beta chains from one sample in a study of spatial heterogeneity in lung cancer. From the 5' RACE reads, TCRdb called clonotypes with MiXCR, one entry per CDR3 protein. The data contain approximately 94,000 distinct CDR3 sequences, about 4.6% of them singletons. Sequenced material: lung tumor tissue, taken at surgery. These receptors were collected from a male donor with early-stage non-small cell lung cancer. CDR3s include the opening cysteine and the closing phenylalanine or tryptophan. A D gene is named only where the DNA matches it firmly. Not all rows give a size; the values are once, few, many and, for expanded clones, a class.

V gene,clone size,J gene,D gene,CDR3 DNA,CDR3 protein
TRBV7-6,many,TRBJ2-2,.,TGTGCCAGCAGCTTAATAGTTAGTGGTACCGGGGAGCTGTTTTTT,CASSLIVSGTGELFF
TRBV20-1,many,TRBJ2-3,.,TGCAGTGCTAGAGGAGGGGGGGCGCAGTATTTT,CSARGGGAQYF
TRBV28,many,TRBJ2-7,.,TGTGCCAGCAGTTTATTCCCCGGGATGGAGCAGTACTTC,CASSLFPGMEQYF
TRBV27,many,TRBJ1-4,.,TGTGCCAGCAGCAGGGGAACCCATAATGAAAAACTGTTTTTT,CASSRGTHNEKLFF
TRBV11-2,.,TRBJ2-7,.,TGTGCCAGCAGCATGCCCCGGGACCCCGAGCAGTACTTC,CASSMPRDPEQYF
TRBV6-6,few,TRBJ1-2,.,TGTGCCAGCAGTTACTCGACGTATGGCTACACCTTC,CASSYSTYGYTF
TRBV28,many,TRBJ2-3,TRBD2,TGTGCCAGCAGTTTAGGTACTAGCGGGAGTCATCAGGCGGCAGATACGCAGTATTTT,CASSLGTSGSHQAADTQYF
TRBV3-1,few,TRBJ1-3,.,TGTGCCAGCAGCCATCGAGGAAACACCATATATTTT,CASSHRGNTIYF
TRBV20-1,many,TRBJ2-6,.,TGCAGTGCTAGCTCAGCAGGGATCGGGGCCAACGTCCTGACTTTC,CSASSAGIGANVLTF
TRBV7-2,many,TRBJ1-2,.,TGTGCCAGCAGCTTAGCCAGTTTAGCCTATGGCTACACCTTC,CASSLASLAYGYTF
TRBV7-9,many,TRBJ1-2,.,TGTGCCAGCAGCTTGGACGGGAGCCTAGTGGGCTACACCTTC,CASSLDGSLVGYTF
TRBV29-1,many,TRBJ2-3,.,TGCAGCGTTGCGACAGGCTCTAGCACAGATACGCAGTATTTT,CSVATGSSTDTQYF
TRBV19,many,TRBJ1-2,TRBD1,TGTGCCAGTAGTACGGCATACCAGGGGGCAGACGATCGGTATGGCTACACCTTC,CASSTAYQGADDRYGYTF
TRBV13,.,TRBJ1-2,.,TGTGCCAGCAGCTTAGGTCCGTTTATCTCCGGGCGGCAATATGGCTACACCTTC,CASSLGPFISGRQYGYTF
TRBV4-2,many,TRBJ1-2,.,TGTGCCAGCAACCCCGAGGAGCGCCGCTACGGCTACACCTTC,CASNPEERRYGYTF
TRBV2,.,TRBJ2-5,.,TGTGCCAGCAGGCTCACAAAGACCCAGTACTTC,CASRLTKTQYF
TRBV11-2,many,TRBJ2-1,.,TGTGCCAGCAGTTTAACTGTGGGGGCCAACTCCTACAATGAGCAGTTCTTC,CASSLTVGANSYNEQFF
TRBV7-9,many,TRBJ2-3,TRBD1,TGTGCCAGCAGCCCGGGACAGACAAGCACAGATACGCAGTATTTT,CASSPGQTSTDTQYF
TRBV5-1,many,TRBJ1-2,.,TGCGCCAGACCCAGCCCTACTAACTATGGCTACACCTTC,CARPSPTNYGYTF
TRBV5-1,many,TRBJ2-3,TRBD2,TGCGCCAGCAGCCAAGGGACTAGCGGGGGAGATACGCAGTATTTT,CASSQGTSGGDTQYF
TRBV3-1,many,TRBJ1-3,.,TGTGCCAGCACTGTCGCAAGCTCTGGAAACACCATATATTTT,CASTVASSGNTIYF
TRBV24-1,many,TRBJ1-1,.,TGTGCCACCAGTGGTGGCGAGACGAACACTGAAGCTTTCTTT,CATSGGETNTEAFF
TRBV15,.,TRBJ2-3,.,TGTGCCACCAGCAGGGACTTCCAAACTACAGATACGCAGTATTTT,CATSRDFQTTDTQYF
TRBV20-1,many,TRBJ2-1,.,TGCAGCTCCGTGGATGGGAGGCCTTACAATGAGCAGTTCTTC,CSSVDGRPYNEQFF
TRBV29-1,few,TRBJ1-3,TRBD1,TGCAGCGTTGGGGGACAGGAGTTTGGAAACACCATATATTTT,CSVGGQEFGNTIYF
TRBV13,.,TRBJ2-3,.,TGTGCCAGCAGCTTAGGCCTAGGGGATACGCAGTATTTT,CASSLGLGDTQYF
TRBV6-5,many,TRBJ1-3,.,TGTGCCAGCAGCTGGACTGGGACCTCTGGAAACACCATATATTTT,CASSWTGTSGNTIYF
TRBV4-2,many,TRBJ2-3,.,TGTGCCAGCAGCCTTTCAGCGGACGCCGCCTTGGGCACAGATACGCAGTATTTT,CASSLSADAALGTDTQYF